The following is a TCR beta chain sequence with its context. Its antigen is not known. The data were taken from a study of T-cell memory formation after mild COVID-19. The study's findings and limits: Clones that got smaller from day 15 to 85 had even CD4/CD8, while clones growing later tipped toward CD4+.

UMIs and sample barcodes were carried by the TCR alpha and TCR beta cDNA libraries that 5'RACE produced using constant-segment primers. Using its own MiXCR run on the 5' RACE reads, TCRdb lists one record per CDR3 protein. Here the sample spans 200,000 to 250,000 distinct CDR3 sequences, 9.5% being singletons. This CDR3 has 14 residues. The germline gives CDR1 SGHRS, CDR2 YFSETQ. Trimming cost V 0 bases and J 7 bases, with 10 bases left between them. Sequencing used PBMCs or a T cell subset sorted from them (not recorded which). The chain couples TRBV5-1 to TRBJ2-2; D possibly uses TRBD1 or TRBD2 (5 bases each). The TCR sequence derives from a young man who had mild COVID-19 (a few samples of this study predate the infection). Cell type and time point are not known. The CDR3 loop reads CASSLDGGYGELFF. The CDR3 DNA reads TGCGCCAGCAGCTTGGATGGGGGTTACGGGGAGCTGTTTTTT.